Below, 9 T cell receptor beta chains from the same sample are listed, as sequenced in a study of blood T cells in healthy people across ages (dated by TCRdb to between 2015 and 2016). Preparation of the library involved 5' RACE. Sequencing took place on an Illumina HiSeq 2500. A second PCR of roughly 7 to 12 cycles was run with a J-beta primer mix and a sample-barcoded 5' primer. TCRdb ran its own pipeline on the public reads, namely fastp trimming at Q25 and MiXCR clone calling, and kept in-frame beta chains. Rows with one shared CDR3 protein collapse into an entry with the most common genes and DNA. The sample yields about 730,000 distinct CDR3 sequences; roughly 45% were counted once. The top ten clones comprise 20% to 25% of the sample. The sample was blood. These receptors all stem from a woman aged 55-70 years in good health.

This clonotype was seen only a few times. This rearrangement joins TRBV6-5 to TRBJ2-1, with D unclear. The CDR3 totals 18 residues. V was trimmed by 0 bases and J by 0 bases, leaving 15 bases between them. Germline V gene sequence: CDR1 MNHEY, CDR2 SVGAGI. The CDR3 spells CASSYSPGASNSYNEQFF. In nucleotides, the CDR3 is TGTGCCAGCAGTTACTCCCCCGGCGCCTCTAACTCCTACAATGAGCAGTTCTTC.

Only one count was recorded for this clonotype. V is TRBV6-1 and J is TRBJ1-1, with 10 bases matching TRBD1. V shed 4 bases, J shed 0 bases, and the junction held 14 bases outside the gene matches. Germline lookup yields CDR1 MNHNS and CDR2 SASEGT. CDR3 size: 19 residues. CDR3 loop: CASSGTPGQGYLMNTEAFF. CDR3 coding DNA: TGTGCCAGCAGTGGAACTCCGGGACAGGGGTATCTCATGAACACTGAAGCTTTCTTT.

This clonotype was found a few times. The chain is built from TRBV6-1 and TRBJ2-5, with D possibly TRBD1 on 6 matching bases. Per germline, CDR1 MNHNS and CDR2 SASEGT. The CDR3 has 13 amino acids. Trimming pared 3 bases from V and 11 bases from J, leaving 16 bases between. The CDR3 region has the DNA TGTGCCAGCAGTGACTTCGGACAGCAAGAGCAGTACTTC. It encodes CASSDFGQQEQYF.

The chain employs TRBV10-3 and TRBJ2-7; D gene unclear. Germline V lookup: CDR1 ENHRY, CDR2 SYGVKD. V was trimmed by 7 bases and J by 0 bases, leaving 13 bases between them. The CDR3 runs to 14 residues. For the CDR3, the DNA is TGTGCCATCAACTACTCTCCCAGCTCCTACGAGCAGTACTTC. This translates into CAINYSPSSYEQYF.

This chain joins TRBV20-1 and TRBJ2-1, with TRBD2 matching over 12 bases. This CDR3 is 16 amino acids long. The germline V gene has CDR1 DFQATT and CDR2 SNEGSKA (reference sequence). The ends lost 6 bases at V and 7 bases at J; junction bases unmatched: 13. The CDR3 loop is CSAPGLAGGPSNEQFF. CDR3 coding DNA: TGCAGTGCCCCCGGGCTAGCGGGAGGGCCGAGTAATGAGCAGTTCTTC.

The chain uses TRBV4-2 and TRBJ2-4; 8 bases align to TRBD2. Gene TRBJ2-7 matches the end of the DNA better, so the J call may be wrong. The CDR3 covers 15 residues. CDR1 and CDR2 (germline): LGHNA, YNFKEQ. DNA of the CDR3: TGTGCCAGCAGCCAAGACCAGCGGGAGAGCTACGAGCAGTACTTC. Protein sequence: CASSQDQRESYEQYF.

The rearrangement joins TRBV7-9 to TRBJ1-1; no definite D call. V was trimmed by 6 bases and J by 2 bases, leaving 10 bases between them. Germline loops: CDR1 SEHNR, CDR2 FQNEAQ (reference sequence). The CDR3 runs to 13 residues. The CDR3 DNA sequence: TGTGCCAGCAGTTCCCAATTCAACACTGAAGCTTTCTTT. Protein product: CASSSQFNTEAFF.

This clonotype was counted at least ten times. The CDR3 coding sequence is TGTGCCAGCAGTTACAGACTAGCGGGGAACAAAGAGACCCAGTACTTC. Its translation is CASSYRLAGNKETQYF. The chain joins TRBV6-5 to TRBJ2-5; 11 bases line up with TRBD2. Germline CDR1 MNHEY, CDR2 SVGAGI. CDR3 length: 16 amino acids. Trimming at V came to 2 bases and at J to 3 bases, leaving 5 bases not matched to a gene.

Remarks on this clonotype: Germline and junction disagree at one end, which may indicate a read error. The rearrangement uses TRBV6-5 and TRBJ1-4; 7 bases line up with TRBD1. CDR3 length equals 14 residues. Germline-derived CDR1 and CDR2 are MNHEY and SVGAGI. In DNA form, the CDR3 reads TGTGCCAGCCGGGACAGCGGTTGGAATGAAAAACCGTTTTTT. Translating it yields CASRDSGWNEKPFF.